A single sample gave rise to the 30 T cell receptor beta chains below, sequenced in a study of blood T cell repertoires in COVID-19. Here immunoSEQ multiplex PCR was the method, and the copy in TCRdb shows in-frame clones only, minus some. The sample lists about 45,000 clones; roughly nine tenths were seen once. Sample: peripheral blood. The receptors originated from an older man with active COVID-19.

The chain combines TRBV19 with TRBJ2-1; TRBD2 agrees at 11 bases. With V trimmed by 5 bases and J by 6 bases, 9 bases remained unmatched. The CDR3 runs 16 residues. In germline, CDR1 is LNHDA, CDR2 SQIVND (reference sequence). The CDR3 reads CASSVTLAGGGNEQFF. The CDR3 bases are TGTGCCAGTAGTGTGACTCTAGCGGGAGGCGGCAATGAGCAGTTCTTC.

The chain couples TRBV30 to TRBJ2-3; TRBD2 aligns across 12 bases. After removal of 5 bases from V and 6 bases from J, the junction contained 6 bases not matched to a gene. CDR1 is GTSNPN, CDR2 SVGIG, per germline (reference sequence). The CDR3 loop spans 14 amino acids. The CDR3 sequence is CAWEFTSGGDTQYF. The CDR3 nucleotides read TGTGCCTGGGAGTTTACTAGCGGGGGGGATACGCAGTATTTT.

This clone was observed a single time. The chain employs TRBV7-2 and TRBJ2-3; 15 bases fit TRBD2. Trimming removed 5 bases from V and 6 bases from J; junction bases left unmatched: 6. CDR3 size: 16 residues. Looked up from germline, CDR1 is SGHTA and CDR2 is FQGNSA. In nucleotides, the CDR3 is TGTGCCAGCAGCCGGACTAGCGGGGGGGCCTTGGATACGCAGTATTTT. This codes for CASSRTSGGALDTQYF.

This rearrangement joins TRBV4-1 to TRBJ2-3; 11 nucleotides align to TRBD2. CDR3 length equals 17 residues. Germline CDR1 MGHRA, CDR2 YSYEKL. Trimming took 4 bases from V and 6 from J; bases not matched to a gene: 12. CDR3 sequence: CASSRSTVAGGGDTQYF. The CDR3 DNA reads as TGCGCCAGCAGCCGTTCGACAGTAGCGGGAGGGGGGGATACGCAGTATTTT.

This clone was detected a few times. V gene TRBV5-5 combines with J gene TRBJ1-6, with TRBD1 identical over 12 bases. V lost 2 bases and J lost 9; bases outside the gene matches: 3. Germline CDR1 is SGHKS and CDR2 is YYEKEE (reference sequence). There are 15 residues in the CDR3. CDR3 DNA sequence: TGTGCCAGCAGCTTAGGGACAGGGGGCTTTTCACCCCTCCACTTT. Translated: CASSLGTGGFSPLHF.

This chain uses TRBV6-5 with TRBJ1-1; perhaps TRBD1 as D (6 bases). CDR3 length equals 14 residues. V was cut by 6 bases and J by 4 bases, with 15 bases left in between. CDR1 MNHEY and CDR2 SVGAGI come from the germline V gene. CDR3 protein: CASRPGGGGTEAFF. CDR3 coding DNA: TGTGCCAGCAGACCTGGGGGGGGCGGCACTGAAGCTTTCTTT.

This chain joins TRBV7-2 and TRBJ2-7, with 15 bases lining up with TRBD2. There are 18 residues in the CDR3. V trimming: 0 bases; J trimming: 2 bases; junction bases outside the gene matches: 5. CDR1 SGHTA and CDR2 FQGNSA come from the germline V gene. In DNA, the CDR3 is TGTGCCAGCAGCTTAGCGGGACTAGCGGGAGGAAATCCCTACGAGCAGTACTTC. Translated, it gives CASSLAGLAGGNPYEQYF. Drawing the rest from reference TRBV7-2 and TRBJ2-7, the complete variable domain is GAGVSQSPSNKVTEKGKDVELRCDPISGHTALYWYRQSLGQGLEFLIYFQGNSAPDKSGLPSDRFSAERTGGSVSTLTIQRTQQEDSAVYLCASSLAGLAGGNPYEQYFGPGTRLTVT.

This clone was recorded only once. CDR3 DNA: TGCGCCAGCAGCCCGGACAGTGGGGGCACAGATACGCAGTATTTT. This codes for CASSPDSGGTDTQYF. The V gene is TRBV5-1, the J gene TRBJ2-3; possible D gene TRBD1, 6 bases. V lost 4 bases to trimming and J lost 1 base, with 13 bases between them. The germline V gene encodes CDR1 SGHRS and CDR2 YFSETQ. This CDR3 has 15 amino acids.

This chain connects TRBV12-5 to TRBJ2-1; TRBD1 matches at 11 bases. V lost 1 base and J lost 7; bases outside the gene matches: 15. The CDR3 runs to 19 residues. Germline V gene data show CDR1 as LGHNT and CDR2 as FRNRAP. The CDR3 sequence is CASGLAGDLGTGGMNEQFF. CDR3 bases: TGTGCTAGTGGTTTGGCAGGGGACCTCGGGACAGGGGGGATGAATGAGCAGTTCTTC. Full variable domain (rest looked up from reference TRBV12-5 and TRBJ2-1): DARVTQTPRHKVTEMGQEVTMRCQPILGHNTVFWYRQTMMQGLELLAYFRNRAPLDDSGMPKDRFSAEMPDATLATLKIQPSEPRDSAVYFCASGLAGDLGTGGMNEQFFGPGTRLTVL.

The CDR3 reads CASSLLGAEYYNEQFF. Here the CDR3 DNA reads TGTGCCAGCAGCTTATTAGGGGCGGAATATTACAATGAGCAGTTCTTC. The genes are TRBV7-9 and TRBJ2-1, with a tentative D call TRBD1 (5 bases). Germline CDR1 reads SEHNR; CDR2 reads FQNEAQ (reference sequence). V shed 2 bases and J shed 4 bases, with 15 bases lying between them. This CDR3 is 16 amino acids long.

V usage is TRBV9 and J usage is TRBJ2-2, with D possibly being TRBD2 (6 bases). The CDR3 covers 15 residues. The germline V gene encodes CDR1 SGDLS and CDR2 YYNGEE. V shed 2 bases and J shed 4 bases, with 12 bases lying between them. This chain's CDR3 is CASSVRGSATGELFF. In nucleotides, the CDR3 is TGTGCCAGCAGCGTCCGGGGGTCGGCCACCGGGGAGCTGTTTTTT.

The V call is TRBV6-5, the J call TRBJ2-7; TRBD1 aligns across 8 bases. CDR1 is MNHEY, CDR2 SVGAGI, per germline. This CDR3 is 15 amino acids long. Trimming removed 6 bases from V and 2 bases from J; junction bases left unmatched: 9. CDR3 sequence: CASRPAGTGTYEQYF. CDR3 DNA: TGTGCCAGCAGGCCCGCCGGGACAGGAACCTACGAGCAGTACTTC.

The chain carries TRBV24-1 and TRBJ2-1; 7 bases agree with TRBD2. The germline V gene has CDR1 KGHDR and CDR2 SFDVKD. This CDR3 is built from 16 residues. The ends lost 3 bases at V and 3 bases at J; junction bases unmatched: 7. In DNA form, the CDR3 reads TGTGCCACCAGTGATCCGATAGCGGGTGACTACAATGAGCAGTTCTTC. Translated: CATSDPIAGDYNEQFF.

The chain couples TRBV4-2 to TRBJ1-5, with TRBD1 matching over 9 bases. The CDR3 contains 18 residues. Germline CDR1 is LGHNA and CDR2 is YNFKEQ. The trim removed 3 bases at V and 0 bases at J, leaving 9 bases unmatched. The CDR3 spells CASSHTQGALDSNQPQHF. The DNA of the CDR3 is TGTGCCAGCAGCCACACACAGGGGGCATTGGATAGCAATCAGCCCCAGCATTTT.

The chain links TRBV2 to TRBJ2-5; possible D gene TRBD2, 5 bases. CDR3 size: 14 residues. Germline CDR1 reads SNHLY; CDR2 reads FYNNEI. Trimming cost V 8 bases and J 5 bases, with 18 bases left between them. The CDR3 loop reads CASWAYPRRETQYF. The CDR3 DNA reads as TGTGCCAGCTGGGCTTACCCGAGGAGGGAGACCCAGTACTTC.

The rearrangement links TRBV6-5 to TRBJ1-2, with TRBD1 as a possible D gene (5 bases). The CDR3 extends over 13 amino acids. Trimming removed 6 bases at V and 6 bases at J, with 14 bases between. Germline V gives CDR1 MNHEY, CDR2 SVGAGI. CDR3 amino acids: CASSPQQGHGYTF. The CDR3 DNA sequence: TGTGCCAGCAGCCCCCAGCAGGGTCATGGCTACACCTTC.

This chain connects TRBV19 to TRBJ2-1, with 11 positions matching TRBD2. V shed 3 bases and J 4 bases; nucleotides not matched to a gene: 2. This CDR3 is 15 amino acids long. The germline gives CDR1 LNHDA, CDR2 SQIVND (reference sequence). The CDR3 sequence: CASSMGLAVYNEQFF. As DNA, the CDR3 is TGTGCCAGTAGTATGGGACTAGCGGTATACAATGAGCAGTTCTTC. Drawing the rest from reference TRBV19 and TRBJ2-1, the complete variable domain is DGGITQSPKYLFRKEGQNVTLSCEQNLNHDAMYWYRQDPGQGLRLIYYSQIVNDFQKGDIAEGYSVSREKKESFPLTVTSAQKNPTAFYLCASSMGLAVYNEQFFGPGTRLTVL.

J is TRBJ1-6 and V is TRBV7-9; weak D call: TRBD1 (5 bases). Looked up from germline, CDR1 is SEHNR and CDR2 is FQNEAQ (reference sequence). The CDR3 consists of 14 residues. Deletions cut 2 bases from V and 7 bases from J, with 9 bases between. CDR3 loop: CASSLRQPNSPLHF. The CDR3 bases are TGTGCCAGCAGCTTAAGACAGCCAAATTCACCCCTCCACTTT.

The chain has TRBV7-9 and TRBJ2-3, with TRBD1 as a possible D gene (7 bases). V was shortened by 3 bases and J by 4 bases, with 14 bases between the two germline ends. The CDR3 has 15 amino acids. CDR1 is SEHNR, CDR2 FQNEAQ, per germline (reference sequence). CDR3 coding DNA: TGTGCCAGCAGCTTTGGGCAGGGGGAGGCAGATACGCAGTATTTT. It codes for CASSFGQGEADTQYF.

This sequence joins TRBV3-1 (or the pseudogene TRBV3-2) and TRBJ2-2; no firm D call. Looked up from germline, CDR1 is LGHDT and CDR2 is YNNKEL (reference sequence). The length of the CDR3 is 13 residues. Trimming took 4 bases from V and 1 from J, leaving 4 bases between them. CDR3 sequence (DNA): TGTGCCAGCAGCCCTTTGAACACCGGGGAGCTGTTTTTT. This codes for CASSPLNTGELFF.

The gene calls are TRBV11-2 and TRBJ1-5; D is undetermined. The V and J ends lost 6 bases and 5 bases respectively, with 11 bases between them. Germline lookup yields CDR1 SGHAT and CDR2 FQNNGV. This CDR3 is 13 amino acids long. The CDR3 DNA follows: TGTGCCAGCAGTCGAGTGTCCCATCAGCCCCAGCATTTT. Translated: CASSRVSHQPQHF.

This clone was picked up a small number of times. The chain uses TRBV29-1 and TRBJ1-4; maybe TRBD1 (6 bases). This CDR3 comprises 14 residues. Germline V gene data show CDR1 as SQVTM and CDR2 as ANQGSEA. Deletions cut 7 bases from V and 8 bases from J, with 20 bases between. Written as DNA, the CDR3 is TGCAGCGCCACTACAGGGTCTTCCGAGGAAAAACTGTTTTTT. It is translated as CSATTGSSEEKLFF.

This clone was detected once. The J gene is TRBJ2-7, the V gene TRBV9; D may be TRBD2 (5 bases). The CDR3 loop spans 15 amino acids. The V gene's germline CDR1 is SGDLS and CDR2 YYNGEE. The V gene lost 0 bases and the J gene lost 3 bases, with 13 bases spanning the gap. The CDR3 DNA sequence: TGTGCCAGCAGCGTAGATGTGGGAGAGGGCTACGAGCAGTACTTC. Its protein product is CASSVDVGEGYEQYF.

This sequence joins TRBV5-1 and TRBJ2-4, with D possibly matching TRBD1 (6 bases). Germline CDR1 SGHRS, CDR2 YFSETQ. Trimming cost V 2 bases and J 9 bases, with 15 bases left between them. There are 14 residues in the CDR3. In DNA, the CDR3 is TGCGCCAGCAGCTTACTAGAGGGGGTCGGCATTCAGTACTTC. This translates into CASSLLEGVGIQYF.

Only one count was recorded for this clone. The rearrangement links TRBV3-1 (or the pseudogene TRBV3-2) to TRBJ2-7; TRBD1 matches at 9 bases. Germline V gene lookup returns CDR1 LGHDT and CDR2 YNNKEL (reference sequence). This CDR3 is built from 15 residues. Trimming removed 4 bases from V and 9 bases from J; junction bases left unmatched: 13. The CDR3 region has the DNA TGTGCCAGCAGCCCCAGGGACAGGGTCAACCAGGGGCAGTACTTC. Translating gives CASSPRDRVNQGQYF.

The CDR3 region is CASSAPARAYNEQFF. The CDR3 DNA reads TGTGCCAGCAGCGCCCCGGCCAGGGCCTACAATGAGCAGTTCTTC. The chain combines TRBV3-1 (or the pseudogene TRBV3-2) with TRBJ2-1; D possibly corresponds to TRBD1 (5 bases). Germline CDR1 LGHDT, CDR2 YNNKEL (reference sequence). V lost 5 bases to trimming and J lost 2 bases, with 13 bases between them. The CDR3 loop spans 15 amino acids.

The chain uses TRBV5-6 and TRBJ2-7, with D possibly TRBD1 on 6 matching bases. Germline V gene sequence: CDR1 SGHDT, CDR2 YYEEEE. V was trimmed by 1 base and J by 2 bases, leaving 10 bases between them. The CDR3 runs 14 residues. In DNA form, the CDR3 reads TGTGCCAGCAGCTTGTACGAGGGGGCCTACGAGCAGTACTTC. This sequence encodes CASSLYEGAYEQYF.

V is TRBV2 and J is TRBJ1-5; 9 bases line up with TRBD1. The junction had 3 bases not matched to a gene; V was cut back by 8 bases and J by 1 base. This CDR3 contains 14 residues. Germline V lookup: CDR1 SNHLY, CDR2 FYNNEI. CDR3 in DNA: TGTGCCAGCGGGACAGGGTGGAGCAATCAGCCCCAGCATTTT. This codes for CASGTGWSNQPQHF.

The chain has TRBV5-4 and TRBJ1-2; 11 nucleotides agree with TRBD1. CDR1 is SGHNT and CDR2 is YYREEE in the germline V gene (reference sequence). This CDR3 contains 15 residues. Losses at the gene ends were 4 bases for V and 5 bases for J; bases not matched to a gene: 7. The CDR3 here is CASSRKDRGHYGYTF. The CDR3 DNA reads TGTGCCAGCAGCCGCAAGGACAGGGGGCATTATGGCTACACCTTC.

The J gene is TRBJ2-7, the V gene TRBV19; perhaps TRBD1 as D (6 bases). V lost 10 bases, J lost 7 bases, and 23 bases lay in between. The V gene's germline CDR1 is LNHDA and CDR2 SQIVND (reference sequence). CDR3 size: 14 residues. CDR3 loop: CATRGGTGLGEQYF. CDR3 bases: TGTGCCACCCGAGGGGGTACGGGGCTGGGAGAGCAGTACTTC.